The 31 T cell receptor beta chains below come from one sample, sequenced in a study of blood T cell repertoires in COVID-19. TCRdb's copy holds only in-frame clones and misses some; the assay was immunoSEQ multiplex PCR. The table has around 300,000 clones, 86% seen once; the top ten hold about 3%. Sequencing input: peripheral blood. The receptors here all came from a woman aged 30 to 39 with active or convalescent COVID-19.

V usage is TRBV6-2 or TRBV6-3 and J usage is TRBJ2-7; TRBD2 matches 7 bases. The CDR3 runs to 14 residues. The trim removed 7 bases at V and 2 bases at J, leaving 8 bases unmatched. Per the germline V gene, CDR1 is MNHEY and CDR2 is SVGEGT. This CDR3 reads CASIPGTNTYEQYF. The CDR3 DNA reads as TGTGCCAGCATCCCCGGGACTAACACCTACGAGCAGTACTTC.

The chain is built from TRBV5-1 and TRBJ2-5; 8 bases are a match to TRBD1. This CDR3 has 16 amino acids. V lost 4 bases, J lost 1 base, and 9 bases stayed unmatched. CDR1 is SGHRS, CDR2 YFSETQ, per germline. Here the CDR3 reads CASSTQRTGTQETQYF. In nucleotides, the CDR3 is TGCGCCAGCAGCACCCAACGGACAGGGACCCAAGAGACCCAGTACTTC.

This clone has only a few counts. V gene TRBV9 combines with J gene TRBJ1-2, with D hard to call. CDR3 length equals 14 residues. V gave up 0 bases and J gave up 5 bases, with 11 bases separating them. From germline, CDR1 is SGDLS and CDR2 YYNGEE. CDR3 in amino acids: CASSVAEGGYGYTF. The CDR3 bases are TGTGCCAGCAGCGTAGCGGAGGGCGGTTATGGCTACACCTTC.

A single count supports this clone. The J gene is TRBJ2-2, the V gene TRBV6-1, with D unresolved. This CDR3 has 14 residues. Trimming shortened V by 2 bases and J by 4 bases, and 8 bases separated the two germline ends. Germline V lookup: CDR1 MNHNS, CDR2 SASEGT. CDR3: CASSEQWSTGELFF. The CDR3 nucleotides read TGTGCCAGCAGTGAACAGTGGTCCACCGGGGAGCTGTTTTTT.

V gene TRBV28 combines with J gene TRBJ1-3; no reliable D call. Germline V gene sequence: CDR1 MDHEN, CDR2 SYDVKM. V gave up 3 bases and J gave up 0 bases, with 9 bases separating them. The CDR3 is 15 residues long. CDR3 in amino acids: CASSFRLPSGNTIYF. The CDR3 nucleotides read TGTGCCAGCAGTTTCCGTCTCCCCTCTGGAAACACCATATATTTT.

The rearrangement links TRBV6-2 or TRBV6-3 to TRBJ2-7; 7 nucleotides line up with TRBD2. This CDR3 region has 16 residues. The germline gives CDR1 MNHEY, CDR2 SVGEGT. Trimming at V came to 3 bases and at J to 4 bases, leaving 12 bases not matched to a gene. CDR3 in amino acids: CASSYLKAGLKYEQYF. The DNA of the CDR3 is TGTGCCAGCAGTTATCTCAAAGCGGGGCTCAAGTACGAGCAGTACTTC.

The chain uses TRBV6-2 or TRBV6-3 and TRBJ2-7; 8 bases fit TRBD2. V dropped 5 bases and J dropped 6; count of bases not matched to a gene: 9. The CDR3 extends over 14 amino acids. Germline-derived CDR1 and CDR2 are MNHEY and SVGEGT. The CDR3 protein is CASSLRGDLGEQYF. CDR3 bases: TGTGCCAGCAGTCTGCGGGGGGATCTGGGCGAGCAGTACTTC.

The chain carries TRBV4-2 and TRBJ1-2, with D possibly TRBD1 on 5 matching bases. CDR3 length: 15 residues. CDR1 is LGHNA, CDR2 YNFKEQ, per germline. The V end was cut by 0 bases, the J end by 2 bases, with 10 bases between. CDR3 protein: CASSQDHRPNYGYTF. The CDR3 DNA is TGTGCCAGCAGCCAAGATCACAGGCCAAACTATGGCTACACCTTC.

The V and J genes are TRBV6-5 and TRBJ2-5; 8 bases map to TRBD1. CDR1 and CDR2 (germline): MNHEY, SVGAGI. J lost 5 bases, V lost 7 bases, and 12 bases had no gene match. The CDR3 is 15 residues long. In DNA, the CDR3 is TGTGCCAGCACCCCTGGGCAGGGGGCCTGGGAGACCCAGTACTTC. As protein: CASTPGQGAWETQYF.

The CDR3 loop reads CAWSARQGTEAFF. CDR3 in DNA: TGTGCCTGGAGTGCACGACAGGGCACTGAAGCTTTCTTT. The rearrangement uses TRBV30 and TRBJ1-1, with 7 bases lining up with TRBD1. CDR1 is GTSNPN, CDR2 SVGIG, per germline (reference sequence). The CDR3 spans 13 residues. V trimming: 1 base; J trimming: 4 bases; junction bases outside the gene matches: 3.

The chain has TRBV4-1 and TRBJ2-3, with TRBD2 identical over 15 bases. Germline V lookup: CDR1 MGHRA, CDR2 YSYEKL. V shed 4 bases, J shed 3 bases, and the junction held 8 bases outside the gene matches. This CDR3 region has 18 residues. The CDR3 bases are TGCGCCAGCAGCCTCCGGACTAGCGGGGGGGCCGGGACAGATACGCAGTATTTT. Amino acid sequence: CASSLRTSGGAGTDTQYF.

This chain connects TRBV6-2 or TRBV6-3 to TRBJ2-3, with D maybe TRBD2 (5 bases). Germline V gives CDR1 MNHEY, CDR2 SVGEGT. The CDR3 spans 14 residues. Trimming pared 2 bases from V and 6 bases from J, leaving 12 bases between. CDR3 residues: CASSYGLATDTQYF. The CDR3 DNA sequence: TGTGCCAGCAGTTACGGCCTAGCAACGGATACGCAGTATTTT.

The gene calls are TRBV19 and TRBJ1-4; 7 bases are shared with TRBD1. V shed 6 bases and J 4 bases; nucleotides not matched to a gene: 5. The CDR3 extends over 14 amino acids. Germline loops: CDR1 LNHDA, CDR2 SQIVND (reference sequence). CDR3: CASRGDRLNEKLFF. The CDR3 DNA reads TGTGCCAGTAGGGGGGACAGACTTAATGAAAAACTGTTTTTT.

This rearrangement joins TRBV20-1 to TRBJ2-5, with 7 bases lining up with TRBD1. Losses at the gene ends were 5 bases for V and 7 bases for J; bases not matched to a gene: 4. Germline values: CDR1 DFQATT, CDR2 SNEGSKA (reference sequence). The CDR3 loop spans 11 amino acids. CDR3 coding DNA: TGCAGTGCTGGGACAGCCCCGACCCAGTACTTC. As protein: CSAGTAPTQYF.

The rearrangement uses TRBV6-4 and TRBJ1-1, with 9 bases identical to TRBD1. This CDR3 has 13 amino acids. The germline V gene has CDR1 MRHNA and CDR2 SNTAGT. V lost 4 bases to trimming and J lost 4 bases; unmatched junction nucleotides: 1. The CDR3 here is CASSATGGTEAFF. Here the CDR3 DNA reads TGTGCCAGCAGTGCGACAGGGGGCACTGAAGCTTTCTTT.

J is TRBJ2-3 and V is TRBV6-6, with a possible D match to TRBD1 (6 bases). Germline values: CDR1 MNHNY, CDR2 SVGAGI (reference sequence). This CDR3 spans 13 amino acids. The V end lost 8 bases, the J end lost 2 bases, and 11 bases lay between the germline ends. This CDR3 reads CASARGSTDTQYF. In DNA, the CDR3 is TGTGCCAGCGCCAGGGGTTCCACAGATACGCAGTATTTT.

The chain employs TRBV6-8 and TRBJ2-7; 12 nucleotides align to TRBD2. Germline V CDR1 and CDR2: MNHGY, SAAAGT. J lost 5 bases, V lost 7 bases, and 12 bases had no gene match. The CDR3 consists of 16 residues. Here the CDR3 DNA reads TGTGCCAGCATATTACTAGCGGGGGGTACCTTGAACGAGCAGTACTTC. It specifies CASILLAGGTLNEQYF.

The V and J genes are TRBV28 and TRBJ2-7, with 8 nucleotides matching TRBD1. The CDR3 spans 15 residues. Looked up from germline, CDR1 is MDHEN and CDR2 is SYDVKM. The J segment lost 5 bases and the V segment lost 4 bases, leaving 10 bases of the junction unmatched. CDR3 DNA: TGTGCCAGCAGTTCCCCGACAGGGGTAGGAGACGAGCAGTACTTC. It is translated as CASSSPTGVGDEQYF.

Remarks on this clone: The sample has other DNA sequences that encode this CDR3 too. The gene calls are TRBV7-2 and TRBJ2-3, with TRBD2 matching 12 bases. J gave up 1 base and V 5 bases, and 4 bases lay outside the gene matches. Germline CDR1 SGHTA, CDR2 FQGNSA. The CDR3 sequence is 16 residues long. The CDR3 bases are TGTGCCAGCAGCCTCAGACTAGCGGGGGGCACAGATACGCAGTATTTT. It is translated as CASSLRLAGGTDTQYF.

The chain carries TRBV19 and TRBJ1-2; 12 bases agree with TRBD1. Germline CDR1 and CDR2: LNHDA and SQIVND (reference sequence). The trim removed 10 bases at V and 6 bases at J, leaving 9 bases unmatched. The CDR3 loop spans 14 amino acids. The CDR3 here is CATAPGQGANGYTF. DNA for the CDR3: TGTGCCACCGCCCCGGGACAGGGGGCGAATGGCTACACCTTC.

This clone was observed once. The rearrangement uses TRBV7-2 and TRBJ1-2, with D perhaps matching TRBD1 (5 bases). The V end lost 5 bases, the J end lost 7 bases, and 14 bases lay between the germline ends. The germline gives CDR1 SGHTA, CDR2 FQGNSA. The CDR3 loop spans 13 amino acids. The CDR3 DNA reads as TGTGCCAGCAGCCCCGATAGGGGTTTTGGCTACACCTTC. This sequence encodes CASSPDRGFGYTF.

The V call is TRBV27, the J call TRBJ1-5; D is possibly TRBD1 (6 bases). V was shortened by 5 bases and J by 7 bases, with 12 bases between the two germline ends. Germline CDR1 MNHEY, CDR2 SMNVEV (reference sequence). The CDR3 is made up of 13 amino acids. The CDR3 loop reads CASSHREKQPQHF. CDR3 bases: TGTGCCAGCAGTCACAGGGAAAAACAGCCCCAGCATTTT.

The chain couples TRBV4-2 to TRBJ2-3; D unresolved. Germline V gene lookup returns CDR1 LGHNA and CDR2 YNFKEQ. Trimming removed 4 bases at V and 0 bases at J, with 14 bases between. The CDR3 extends over 16 amino acids. This CDR3 is CASSLVSDSSTDTQYF. In DNA, the CDR3 is TGTGCCAGCAGCCTTGTTAGTGATTCTAGCACAGATACGCAGTATTTT.

The table lists this clone with a few counts. The J gene is TRBJ2-5, the V gene TRBV7-2, with a tentative D call TRBD2 (7 bases). Germline V gene data show CDR1 as SGHTA and CDR2 as FQGNSA. Trimming cost V 9 bases and J 2 bases, with 19 bases left between them. The CDR3 is made up of 15 amino acids. CDR3 loop: CASVRGGSIQETQYF. The DNA of the CDR3 is TGTGCCAGTGTTAGGGGGGGCTCAATACAAGAGACCCAGTACTTC.

This clone was seen a single time. The CDR3 reads CASSRETVRTEAFF. In DNA form, the CDR3 reads TGTGCCAGCAGTCGAGAGACGGTGAGGACTGAAGCTTTCTTT. V usage is TRBV14 and J usage is TRBJ1-1; D is ambiguous. The CDR3 extends over 14 amino acids. V was shortened by 6 bases and J by 5 bases, with 16 bases between the two germline ends. Looked up from germline, CDR1 is SGHDN and CDR2 is FVKESK.

V usage is TRBV21-1 and J usage is TRBJ1-2. TRBV21-1 counts as a pseudogene. The CDR3 spans 17 residues. The CDR3 loop reads CASSKGRGGITKHGYTF. CDR3 nucleotide sequence: TGTGCCAGCAGCAAAGGTAGGGGGGGGATCACGAAACATGGCTACACCTTC.

This chain connects TRBV6-5 to TRBJ2-5; 8 nucleotides line up with TRBD2. Germline V gene data show CDR1 as MNHEY and CDR2 as SVGAGI. Trimming took 7 bases from V and 5 from J; bases not matched to a gene: 9. The CDR3 loop spans 14 amino acids. CDR3 in amino acids: CASKAERGGETQYF. DNA for the CDR3: TGTGCCAGCAAAGCGGAACGCGGGGGGGAGACCCAGTACTTC.

The chain uses TRBV6-5 and TRBJ1-2; D is unclear. Germline lookup yields CDR1 MNHEY and CDR2 SVGAGI. V lost 8 bases to trimming and J lost 5 bases, with 21 bases between them. This CDR3 is 15 amino acids long. DNA for the CDR3: TGTGCCAGCGGGAGGACGGAGCGGCCAGCATATGGCTACACCTTC. Translation gives CASGRTERPAYGYTF.

The chain links TRBV5-6 to TRBJ2-3, with 12 positions matching TRBD2. Germline-derived CDR1 and CDR2 are SGHDT and YYEEEE. The CDR3 consists of 16 residues. With V trimmed by 2 bases and J by 6 bases, 7 bases remained unmatched. The CDR3: CASSLWASGGADTQYF. DNA for the CDR3: TGTGCCAGCAGCTTATGGGCTAGCGGGGGGGCCGATACGCAGTATTTT.

The V gene is TRBV7-2, the J gene TRBJ2-3; 13 positions match TRBD2. V shed 4 bases and J 2 bases; nucleotides not matched to a gene: 12. CDR1 is SGHTA, CDR2 FQGNSA, per germline. The CDR3 length is 19 residues. CDR3 protein: CASSSLTSGGTPNTDTQYF. DNA of the CDR3: TGTGCCAGCAGCTCCCTGACTAGCGGGGGGACCCCTAACACAGATACGCAGTATTTT.

The chain joins TRBV4-1 to TRBJ1-4, with 7 positions matching TRBD1. V gave up 4 bases and J gave up 0 bases; unmatched junction bases: 2. The CDR3 spans 15 residues. Germline CDR1 is MGHRA and CDR2 is YSYEKL. CDR3 sequence (DNA): TGCGCCAGCAGCCTTGGACAGGCAACTAATGAAAAACTGTTTTTT. Its protein is CASSLGQATNEKLFF.